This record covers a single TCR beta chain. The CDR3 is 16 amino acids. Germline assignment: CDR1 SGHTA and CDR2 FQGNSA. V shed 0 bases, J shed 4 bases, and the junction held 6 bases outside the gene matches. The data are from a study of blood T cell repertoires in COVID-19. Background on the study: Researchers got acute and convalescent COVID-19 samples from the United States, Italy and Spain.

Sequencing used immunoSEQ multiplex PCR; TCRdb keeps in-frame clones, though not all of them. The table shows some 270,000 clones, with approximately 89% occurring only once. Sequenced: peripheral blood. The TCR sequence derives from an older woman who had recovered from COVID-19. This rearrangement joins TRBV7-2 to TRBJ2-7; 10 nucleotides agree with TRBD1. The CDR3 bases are TGTGCCAGCAGCTTAGCGGGGGACAGGGGATTTTACGAGCAGTACTTC. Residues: CASSLAGDRGFYEQYF.